One and the same sample provided the 5 T cell receptor beta chains below, sequenced in a study of blood T cells in healthy people across ages (dated by TCRdb to the mid-2010s). The library was obtained by 5' RACE. Sequencing took place on an Illumina HiSeq 2500. The second PCR ran for about 7 to 11 cycles and used a J-beta primer mix along with a sample-barcoded 5' primer. TCRdb handled the public reads itself, with Q25 trimming in fastp and clone calling in MiXCR, and kept productive beta chains. Duplicate CDR3 protein sequences are folded into a single record with the most common DNA and genes. This sample has 600,000 or so distinct CDR3 sequences in its table, and 40% to 50% of those were observed once. The ten largest clonotypes hold approximately 23% of the sample. Material: blood. The source is a man aged 80 or over in good health.

This clonotype was detected only a few times. The chain links TRBV6-2 or TRBV6-3 to TRBJ2-1, with 10 bases lining up with TRBD2. With V trimmed by 5 bases and J by 9 bases, 10 bases remained unmatched. CDR1 and CDR2 (germline): MNHEY, SVGEGT. The length of the CDR3 is 15 residues. DNA for the CDR3: TGTGCCAGCAGTCCCGGACTAGCGGTCCCCCGTGAGCAGTTCTTC. As protein: CASSPGLAVPREQFF.

This clonotype was counted only a few times. The chain couples TRBV20-1 to TRBJ2-1; 12 nucleotides match TRBD1. The CDR3 sequence is 14 residues long. Trimming removed 5 bases from V and 2 bases from J; junction bases left unmatched: 1. Germline CDR1 DFQATT, CDR2 SNEGSKA (reference sequence). CDR3 DNA sequence: TGCAGTGCTGGGGACAGGGGGCCCTACAATGAGCAGTTCTTC. It translates to CSAGDRGPYNEQFF.

The chain joins TRBV14 to TRBJ2-5, with D tentatively TRBD2 (5 bases). This CDR3 contains 16 residues. Trimming pared 0 bases from V and 7 bases from J, leaving 18 bases between. Germline V gene sequence: CDR1 SGHDN, CDR2 FVKESK. The CDR3 sequence: CASSQDEFGGMRTQYF. CDR3 coding DNA: TGTGCCAGCAGCCAAGATGAATTCGGAGGAATGAGGACCCAGTACTTC.

This clonotype was counted a single time. The chain links TRBV6-2 or TRBV6-3 to TRBJ2-7; 10 bases align to TRBD1. Germline V gene sequence: CDR1 MNHEY, CDR2 SVGEGT. This CDR3 is built from 15 residues. The V and J ends lost 5 bases and 2 bases, in that order; junction bases with no gene match: 6. The CDR3: CASSRSGQGAYEQYF. The DNA of the CDR3 is TGTGCCAGCAGTCGATCCGGACAGGGGGCCTACGAGCAGTACTTC.

This clonotype was seen only a few times. V is TRBV6-2 or TRBV6-3 and J is TRBJ2-7; TRBD1 matches 10 bases. The junction had 8 bases not matched to a gene; V was cut back by 6 bases and J by 3 bases. In germline, CDR1 is MNHEY, CDR2 SVGEGT. CDR3 length: 15 residues. The CDR3 bases are TGTGCCAGCAGCCTCGGACAGGGGGAGGTCTACGAGCAGTACTTC. Encoded protein: CASSLGQGEVYEQYF.